The 4 T cell receptor beta chains in this list originate from one sample, sequenced in a study of blood T cells in healthy people across ages. Through a sample-barcoded 5' primer and a J-beta primer mix, a second PCR was run for roughly 7 to 12 cycles. MiXCR, applied by TCRdb to the 5' RACE reads, yields one record per CDR3 protein. The sample has about 2 million distinct CDR3 sequences, about 50% seen once; the top ten hold approximately 2%. Specimen: blood. Source of these receptors: a woman between 35 and 50 years old in good health.

V gene TRBV7-2 combines with J gene TRBJ1-1, with D uncertain. The CDR3 runs 14 residues. Germline values: CDR1 SGHTA, CDR2 FQGNSA. V lost 2 bases and J 0 bases, leaving 7 bases between the germline ends. The DNA of the CDR3 is TGTGCCAGCAGCTTAATTCGTATGAACACTGAAGCTTTCTTT. It yields the protein CASSLIRMNTEAFF.

This clonotype was seen a handful of times. The V and J genes are TRBV9 and TRBJ2-3; 7 bases line up with TRBD2. Germline CDR1 reads SGDLS; CDR2 reads YYNGEE. This CDR3 has 14 amino acids. V shed 5 bases, J shed 3 bases, and the junction held 6 bases outside the gene matches. CDR3: CASRSLADTDTQYF. CDR3 bases: TGTGCCAGCAGGAGCCTAGCGGATACAGATACGCAGTATTTT.

The CDR3 protein is CASSADDTDTQYF. For the CDR3, the DNA is TGTGCCAGCAGCGCCGACGACACAGATACGCAGTATTTT. J is TRBJ2-3 and V is TRBV9; D remains unclear. Germline V gene lookup returns CDR1 SGDLS and CDR2 YYNGEE. The V gene lost 3 bases and the J gene lost 2 bases, with 7 bases spanning the gap. The CDR3 spans 13 residues.

The chain links TRBV2 to TRBJ1-1; D is perhaps TRBD1 (5 bases). The length of the CDR3 is 14 residues. The V and J ends lost 3 bases and 6 bases respectively, with 14 bases between them. Germline V gene sequence: CDR1 SNHLY, CDR2 FYNNEI. This chain's CDR3 is CASSDGVRDSEAFF. The CDR3 nucleotides read TGTGCCAGCAGTGACGGGGTGAGGGACTCTGAAGCTTTCTTT. The full variable domain, rest sourced from reference TRBV2 and TRBJ1-1, is EPEVTQTPSHQVTQMGQEVILRCVPISNHLYFYWYRQILGQKVEFLVSFYNNEISEKSEIFDDQFSVERPDGSNFTLKIRSTKLEDSAMYFCASSDGVRDSEAFFGQGTRLTVV.